What follows is one T cell receptor beta chain and its context. The PCR used 60 Vbeta and 13 Jbeta primers. The data were produced by immunoSEQ multiplex PCR, yet TCRdb's version contains in-frame clones alone and is incomplete. The table lists 100,000 to 150,000 clones, about 80% of them singletons. The data were taken from a study of cytomegalovirus exposure and HLA in healthy donors. V shed 8 bases, J shed 5 bases, and the junction held 7 bases outside the gene matches. Per germline, CDR1 LNHDA and CDR2 SQIVND (reference sequence). The CDR3 has 14 residues. This clonotype was obtained from a woman aged 50 to 60 in good health and CMV-seronegative. The V gene is TRBV19, the J gene TRBJ2-1, with 9 bases that match TRBD2. The sample was PBMCs. The CDR3 spells CASRGGRADNEQFF. The CDR3 DNA follows: TGTGCCAGTCGAGGCGGGAGGGCGGACAATGAGCAGTTCTTC.